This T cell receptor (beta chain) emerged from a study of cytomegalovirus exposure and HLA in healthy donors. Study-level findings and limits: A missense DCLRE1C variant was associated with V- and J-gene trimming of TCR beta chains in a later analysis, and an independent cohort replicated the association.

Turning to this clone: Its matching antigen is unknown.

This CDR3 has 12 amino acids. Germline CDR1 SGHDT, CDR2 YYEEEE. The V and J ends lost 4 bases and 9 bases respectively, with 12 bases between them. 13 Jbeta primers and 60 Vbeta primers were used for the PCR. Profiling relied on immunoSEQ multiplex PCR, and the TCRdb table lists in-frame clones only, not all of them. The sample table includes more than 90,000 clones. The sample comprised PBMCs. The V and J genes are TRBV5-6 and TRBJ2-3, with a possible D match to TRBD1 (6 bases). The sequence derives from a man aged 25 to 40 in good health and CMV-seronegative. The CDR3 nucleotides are TGTGCCAGCAGCCAGGACAGAGGCACGCAGTATTTT. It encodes CASSQDRGTQYF.